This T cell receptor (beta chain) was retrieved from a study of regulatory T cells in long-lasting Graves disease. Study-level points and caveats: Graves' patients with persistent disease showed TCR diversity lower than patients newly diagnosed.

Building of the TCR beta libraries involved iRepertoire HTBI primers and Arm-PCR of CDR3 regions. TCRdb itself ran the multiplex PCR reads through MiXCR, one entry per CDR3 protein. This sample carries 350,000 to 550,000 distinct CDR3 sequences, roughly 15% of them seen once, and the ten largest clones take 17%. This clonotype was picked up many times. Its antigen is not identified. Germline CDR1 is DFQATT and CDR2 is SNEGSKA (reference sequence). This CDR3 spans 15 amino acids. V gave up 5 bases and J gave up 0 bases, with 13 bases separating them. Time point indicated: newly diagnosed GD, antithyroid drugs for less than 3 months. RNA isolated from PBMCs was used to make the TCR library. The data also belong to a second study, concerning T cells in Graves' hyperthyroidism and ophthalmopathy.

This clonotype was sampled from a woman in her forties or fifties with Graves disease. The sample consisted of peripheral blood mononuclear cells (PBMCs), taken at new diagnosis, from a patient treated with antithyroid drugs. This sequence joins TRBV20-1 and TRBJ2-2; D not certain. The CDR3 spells CSAGVTSANTGELFF. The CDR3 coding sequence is TGCAGTGCTGGCGTGACAAGCGCGAACACCGGGGAGCTGTTTTTT.